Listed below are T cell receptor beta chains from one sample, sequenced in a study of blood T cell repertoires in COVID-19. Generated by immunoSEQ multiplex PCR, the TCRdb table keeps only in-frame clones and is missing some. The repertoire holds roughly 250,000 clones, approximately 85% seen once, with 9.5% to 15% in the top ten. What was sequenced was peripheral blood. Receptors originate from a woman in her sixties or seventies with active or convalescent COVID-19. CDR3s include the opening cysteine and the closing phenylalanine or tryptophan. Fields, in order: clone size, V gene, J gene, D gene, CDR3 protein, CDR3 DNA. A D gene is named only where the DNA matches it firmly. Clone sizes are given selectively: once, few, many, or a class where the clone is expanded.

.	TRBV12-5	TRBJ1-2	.	CASTGTPVGYTF	TGTGCTAGTACGGGGACACCTGTGGGCTACACCTTC
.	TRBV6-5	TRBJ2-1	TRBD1	CASSYVVSPGGEQFF	TGTGCCAGCAGTTACGTTGTTTCCCCAGGGGGTGAGCAGTTCTTC
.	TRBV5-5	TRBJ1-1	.	CASSPVTGRGNTEAFF	TGTGCCAGCAGCCCCGTAACAGGCAGAGGGAACACTGAAGCTTTCTTT
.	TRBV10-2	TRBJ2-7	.	CASSEADYEQYF	TGCGCCAGCAGTGAGGCAGACTACGAGCAGTACTTC
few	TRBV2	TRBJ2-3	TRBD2	CASSGSGGRGDTQYF	TGTGCCAGCAGTGGGAGCGGGGGGCGGGGAGATACGCAGTATTTT
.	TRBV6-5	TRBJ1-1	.	CASSDAGERTEAFF	TGTGCCAGCAGCGATGCGGGGGAAAGGACTGAAGCTTTCTTT
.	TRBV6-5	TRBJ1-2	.	CASSYRGQDYGYTF	TGTGCCAGCAGTTACAGGGGTCAGGACTATGGCTACACCTTC
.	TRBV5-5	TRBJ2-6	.	CASSPGANVLTF	TGTGCCAGCAGCCCGGGGGCCAACGTCCTGACTTTC
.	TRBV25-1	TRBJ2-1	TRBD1	CASSDAGQGDNEQFF	TGTGCCAGCAGTGACGCGGGACAGGGAGACAATGAGCAGTTCTTC
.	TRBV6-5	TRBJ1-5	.	CASSYSGGVSQPQHF	TGTGCCAGCAGTTACTCTGGGGGGGTGAGTCAGCCCCAGCATTTT